These T cell receptor beta chains were read from a single sample in a study of T cell responses to AZD1222 COVID-19 vaccine. Clones were read by immunoSEQ multiplex PCR, and TCRdb kept only the in-frame ones, dropping some. The data hold 90,000 to 120,000 clones, with approximately 90% observed a single time. The sequencing here drew on peripheral blood, taken 28 days after the second AZD1222 dose. These receptors all stem from an adult who received the AZD1222 COVID-19 vaccine. CDR3s include the opening cysteine and the closing phenylalanine or tryptophan. The order of the fields is D gene, J gene, clone size, V gene, CDR3 DNA, CDR3 protein. D genes are given only for firm matches. Clone sizes are given selectively: once, few, many, or a class where the clone is expanded.

TRBD1,TRBJ2-2,-,TRBV10-3,TGTGCCATCAGGGCCCAGGACAGGCCCACCGGGGAGCTGTTTTTT,CAIRAQDRPTGELFF
-,TRBJ1-1,-,TRBV27,TGTGCCAGCCAGATACACCGTGGGACAATAGGAGCTTTCTTT,CASQIHRGTIGAFF
-,TRBJ2-7,-,TRBV28,TGTGCCAGCAGTTCCCACCCCTACGAGCAGTACTTC,CASSSHPYEQYF
TRBD1,TRBJ1-5,-,TRBV4-1,TGCGCCAGCAGCAGGGACAGAAATCAGCCCCAGCATTTT,CASSRDRNQPQHF
-,TRBJ2-3,-,TRBV24-1,TGTGCCACCAGTGATTTGGAGCGGGCAGATACGCAGTATTTT,CATSDLERADTQYF
-,TRBJ1-1,-,TRBV19,TGTGCCAGTAGTATCCACAGATTCATGGACACTGAAGCTTTCTTT,CASSIHRFMDTEAFF
-,TRBJ1-6,-,TRBV4-3,TGCGCCAGCAGCCAAGTTCTAAGCGACCCCAGTTCACCCCTCCACTTT,CASSQVLSDPSSPLHF
TRBD2,TRBJ2-6,-,TRBV5-1,TGCGCCAGCAGCCCCCGGGGGGGTCGAAGGTCTGGGGCCAACGTCCTGACTTTC,CASSPRGGRRSGANVLTF
-,TRBJ1-6,-,TRBV3-1/TRBV3-2,TGTGCCAGCAGCCAAGAAAATTCACCCCTCCACTTT,CASSQENSPLHF
-,TRBJ2-7,once,TRBV3-1/TRBV3-2,TGTGCCAGCAGCCAAGATCCGGGGCACGAGCAGTACTTC,CASSQDPGHEQYF
-,TRBJ1-2,once,TRBV7-9,TGTGCCAGCAGCTTAGAGGGGGTGAGCTATGGCTACACCTTC,CASSLEGVSYGYTF
-,TRBJ2-7,-,TRBV7-2,TGTGCCAGCAGCTTAGTGGGCGTTTCCCTCAACGAGCAGTACTTC,CASSLVGVSLNEQYF
-,TRBJ1-3,-,TRBV4-2,TGTGCCAGCAGCCAGGCACAGGGTTCTGGAAACACCATATATTTT,CASSQAQGSGNTIYF
-,TRBJ2-3,-,TRBV19,TGTGCCAGTAGTACTCCGACAGGCACAGATACGCAGTATTTT,CASSTPTGTDTQYF
-,TRBJ1-2,-,TRBV24-1,TGTGCCACCAGTGATCCCCCCTCAACGGATGGCTACACCTTC,CATSDPPSTDGYTF
-,TRBJ1-2,-,TRBV19,TGTGCCAGTGAAGGTATTGGCACACGATATAACTATGGCTACACCTTC,CASEGIGTRYNYGYTF
TRBD1,TRBJ1-1,-,TRBV7-3,TGTGCCAGCAGCCCCGGGACAGGGATGAACACTGAAGCTTTCTTT,CASSPGTGMNTEAFF
-,TRBJ1-1,-,TRBV5-6,TGTGCCAGCAGCTCCAGGGTAAGGAACACTGAAGCTTTCTTT,CASSSRVRNTEAFF
TRBD1,TRBJ1-6,-,TRBV7-2,TGTGCCAGCAGCTTATCCTCACAGGGGGCGCCGAATTCACCCCTCCACTTT,CASSLSSQGAPNSPLHF
-,TRBJ2-7,-,TRBV27,TGTGCCAGCAGTGCCCGACCGGGACAAAGGTCCCCTAACCCCACCTACGAGCAGTACTTC,CASSARPGQRSPNPTYEQYF
-,TRBJ2-2,-,TRBV19,TGTGCCAGTAGTATACAGTCCGGGGGTACCGGGGAGCTGTTTTTT,CASSIQSGGTGELFF
-,TRBJ2-2,-,TRBV11-3,TGTGCCAGCAGCCTACACGCAGGGGCTAACACCGGGGAGCTGTTTTTT,CASSLHAGANTGELFF
-,TRBJ2-6,-,TRBV6-1,TGTGCCAGCAGTGGTCTTATGTCCGAGACACATCGTGGGGCCAACGTCCTGACTTTC,CASSGLMSETHRGANVLTF
TRBD2,TRBJ2-7,-,TRBV5-4,TGTGCCAGCAGCTCCGGGGGGGCGGCCTACGAGCAGTACTTC,CASSSGGAAYEQYF
-,TRBJ2-3,-,TRBV4-1,TGCGCCAGCAGCCACCCTAACACAGATACGCAGTATTTT,CASSHPNTDTQYF
TRBD1,TRBJ1-2,-,TRBV5-1,TGCGCCAGCAGCTCGCCGGACAGGGGCTATGGCTACACCTTC,CASSSPDRGYGYTF
-,TRBJ2-2,-,TRBV24-1,TGTGCCACCATCCGAATTAACACCGGGGAGCTGTTTTTT,CATIRINTGELFF
-,TRBJ1-2,-,TRBV19,TGTGCCAGTAGCTTTGGGGCAGGGAACTATGGCTACACCTTC,CASSFGAGNYGYTF
-,TRBJ2-2,once,TRBV3-1/TRBV3-2,TGTGCCAGCAGCCAAGGTCTGGGGAACACCGGGGAGCTGTTTTTT,CASSQGLGNTGELFF
TRBD1,TRBJ1-5,-,TRBV10-1,TGCGCCAGCAGTGCCCGGACAGGGGGCTCCGGGCAGCCCCAGCATTTT,CASSARTGGSGQPQHF
TRBD2,TRBJ2-5,-,TRBV5-1,TGCGCCAGCAGCTTGTCACTAGCGGGGGGAGAGACCCAGTACTTC,CASSLSLAGGETQYF
TRBD1,TRBJ2-7,once,TRBV27,TGTGCCAGCAGAGCCTTGGGGACAGGGAGCAACGAGCAGTACTTC,CASRALGTGSNEQYF
TRBD2,TRBJ2-3,-,TRBV30,TGTGCCTGGAGTGTACTAGCGGGGAGCACAGATACGCAGTATTTT,CAWSVLAGSTDTQYF
-,TRBJ1-2,-,TRBV10-3,TGTGCCATCAGTAAGGACGGAGACTATGGCTACACCTTC,CAISKDGDYGYTF
-,TRBJ2-7,few,TRBV3-1/TRBV3-2,TGTGCCAGCAGCCGAGGGACCTACGAGCAGTACTTC,CASSRGTYEQYF
TRBD1,TRBJ1-5,-,TRBV19,TGTGCCAGTAGTGTGGGACAGGGCAAAAATCAGCCCCAGCATTTT,CASSVGQGKNQPQHF
TRBD2,TRBJ2-5,few,TRBV5-1,TGCGCCAGCCAAGCGGGGGCTTTAAAAGAGACCCAGTACTTC,CASQAGALKETQYF
TRBD1,TRBJ1-3,-,TRBV29-1,TGCAGCGCGATGGACAGGGGCTCTGGAAACACCATATATTTT,CSAMDRGSGNTIYF
TRBD2,TRBJ2-3,-,TRBV7-3,TGTGCCAGCAAATCGACTAGCGGGGGCTTAGATACGCAGTATTTT,CASKSTSGGLDTQYF
-,TRBJ2-4,-,TRBV6-2/TRBV6-3,TGTGCCAGCAGCCGATTGGGTCCCCAGTACTTC,CASSRLGPQYF
-,TRBJ1-5,-,TRBV27,TGTGCCAGCAGTCCGATTGATCAGCCCCAGCATTTT,CASSPIDQPQHF
-,TRBJ2-5,-,TRBV6-5,TGTGCCAGCAGTTACACAGGGATCGTAAGGGAGACCCAGTACTTC,CASSYTGIVRETQYF
TRBD2,TRBJ2-5,-,TRBV7-2,TGTGCCAGCAGCACCGGGAGGGCCTCGGGGGAGACCCAGTACTTC,CASSTGRASGETQYF
-,TRBJ1-6,-,TRBV3-1/TRBV3-2,TGTGCCAGCAGCCAAGATCCTTCACCCCTCCACTTT,CASSQDPSPLHF
TRBD1,TRBJ1-3,-,TRBV29-1,TGCAGCGTGGGAACAGGGGCCTCTGGAAACACCATATATTTT,CSVGTGASGNTIYF
-,TRBJ1-1,-,TRBV12-3/TRBV12-4,TGTGCCAGCAGTTTAAGGCAGAACACTGAAGCTTTCTTT,CASSLRQNTEAFF
TRBD2,TRBJ2-1,-,TRBV11-3,TGTGCCAGCAGCTTAGATTTCGGGACTAGCGGGGGGAATGAGCAGTTCTTC,CASSLDFGTSGGNEQFF
-,TRBJ1-4,-,TRBV6-1,TGTGCCAGCAACCCCGGGACGGCCCGAAATGAAAAACTGTTTTTT,CASNPGTARNEKLFF
-,TRBJ2-1,-,TRBV28,TGTGCCAGCAGGCGAACCGGGACATGGGTCGGCAATGAGCAGTTCTTC,CASRRTGTWVGNEQFF
-,TRBJ2-2,-,TRBV6-2/TRBV6-3,TGTGCCAGCAGTTATCCCGGGGAGCTGTTTTTT,CASSYPGELFF
TRBD2,TRBJ2-2,-,TRBV24-1,TGTGCCACCGGTACTAGCGGGAACACCGGGGAGCTGTTTTTT,CATGTSGNTGELFF
TRBD1,TRBJ1-5,once,TRBV6-2/TRBV6-3,TGTGCCAGCAGTTACTCGAAGGACAGGGGAAGGAACAATCAGCCCCAGCATTTT,CASSYSKDRGRNNQPQHF
TRBD1,TRBJ1-4,-,TRBV4-1,TGCGCCAGCAGCCCAGGGGGACCGGGTAGGGGCGAAAAACTGTTTTTT,CASSPGGPGRGEKLFF
-,TRBJ1-4,-,TRBV10-3,TGTGCCTCCTCTGCTCCAGGGCATAATGAAAAACTGTTTTTT,CASSAPGHNEKLFF
-,TRBJ1-2,-,TRBV2,TGTGCCAGCAGTGAAAGGATCTATGGCTACACCTTC,CASSERIYGYTF